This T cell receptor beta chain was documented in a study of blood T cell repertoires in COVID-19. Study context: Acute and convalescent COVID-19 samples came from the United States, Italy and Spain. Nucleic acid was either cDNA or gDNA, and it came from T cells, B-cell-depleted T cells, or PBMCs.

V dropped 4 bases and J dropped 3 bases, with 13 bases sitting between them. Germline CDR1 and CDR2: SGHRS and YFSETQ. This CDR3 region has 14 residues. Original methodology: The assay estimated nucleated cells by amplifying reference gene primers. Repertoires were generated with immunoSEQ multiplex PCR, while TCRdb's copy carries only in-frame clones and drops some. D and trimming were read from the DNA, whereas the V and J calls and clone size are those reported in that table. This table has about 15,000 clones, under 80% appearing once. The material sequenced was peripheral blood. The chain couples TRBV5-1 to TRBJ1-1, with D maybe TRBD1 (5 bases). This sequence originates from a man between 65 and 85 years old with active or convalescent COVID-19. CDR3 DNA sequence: TGCGCCAGCAGCCCTTATACGGGGGACACTGAAGCTTTCTTT. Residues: CASSPYTGDTEAFF. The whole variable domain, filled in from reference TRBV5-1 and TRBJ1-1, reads KAGVTQTPRYLIKTRGQQVTLSCSPISGHRSVSWYQQTPGQGLQFLFEYFSETQRNKGNFPGRFSGRQFSNSRSEMNVSTLELGDSALYLCASSPYTGDTEAFFGQGTRLTVV.